A selection of T cell receptor beta chains follows, all from one sample in a study of T cells after yellow fever vaccination. One entry per CDR3 protein results from TCRdb running MiXCR on the 5' RACE reads. Of hundreds of thousands of distinct CDR3 sequences listed, roughly a sixth were seen once; the top ten hold roughly a sixth. This specimen consisted of PBMCs, obtained before the yellow fever booster vaccination. The receptors were gathered from a man aged 18 to 29 who received the YFV17D yellow fever vaccine. Both conserved end residues are part of each CDR3. A D gene is named only where the DNA matches it firmly. Not every row has a clone size; where given, it reads once, few, many or a size class.

j_gene: TRBJ2-1
d_gene: TRBD1
abundance: -
v_gene: TRBV4-3
CDR3aa: CASSPQGIEQFF
CDR3nt: TGCGCCAGCAGCCCACAGGGGATTGAGCAGTTCTTC

j_gene: TRBJ2-7
d_gene: TRBD1
abundance: -
v_gene: TRBV5-5
CDR3aa: CASGDLTGLFEQYF
CDR3nt: TGTGCCAGCGGGGACCTGACAGGGCTCTTCGAGCAGTACTTC

j_gene: TRBJ2-3
d_gene: TRBD1
abundance: -
v_gene: TRBV2
CDR3aa: CASSQGLGQSTDTQYF
CDR3nt: TGTGCCAGCAGTCAGGGGTTGGGACAGAGCACAGATACGCAGTATTTT

j_gene: TRBJ1-1
d_gene: -
abundance: -
v_gene: TRBV20-1
CDR3aa: CSAREQHNTEAFF
CDR3nt: TGCAGTGCTAGAGAGCAGCACAACACTGAAGCTTTCTTT

j_gene: TRBJ1-2
d_gene: -
abundance: many
v_gene: TRBV20-1
CDR3aa: CSARVGVYGYTF
CDR3nt: TGCAGTGCTAGAGTGGGGGTCTATGGCTACACCTTC

j_gene: TRBJ2-5
d_gene: TRBD1
abundance: few
v_gene: TRBV7-9
CDR3aa: CASSWTGLGETQYF
CDR3nt: TGTGCCAGCAGCTGGACAGGGCTGGGGGAGACCCAGTACTTC

j_gene: TRBJ2-5
d_gene: -
abundance: -
v_gene: TRBV5-6
CDR3aa: CASRSNGWGPDREETQYF
CDR3nt: TGTGCCAGCAGGTCCAATGGTTGGGGGCCGGACAGAGAAGAGACCCAGTACTTC

j_gene: TRBJ1-4
d_gene: -
abundance: many
v_gene: TRBV11-2
CDR3aa: CASSLQEGEKLFF
CDR3nt: TGTGCCAGCAGCCTGCAAGAAGGTGAAAAACTGTTTTTT

j_gene: TRBJ2-2
d_gene: -
abundance: few
v_gene: TRBV12-3/TRBV12-4
CDR3aa: CASSLRGPGTGELFF
CDR3nt: TGTGCCAGCAGTTTACGGGGGCCGGGCACCGGGGAGCTGTTTTTT

j_gene: TRBJ1-1
d_gene: -
abundance: -
v_gene: TRBV6-2/TRBV6-3
CDR3aa: CASSWTSLGNTEAFF
CDR3nt: TGTGCCAGCAGCTGGACTAGTTTGGGGAACACTGAAGCTTTCTTT

j_gene: TRBJ2-7
d_gene: -
abundance: many
v_gene: TRBV7-8
CDR3aa: CASSVGSGQGSYEQYF
CDR3nt: TGTGCCAGCAGTGTGGGTTCCGGTCAGGGAAGCTACGAGCAGTACTTC

j_gene: TRBJ2-5
d_gene: -
abundance: -
v_gene: TRBV20-1
CDR3aa: CSAPRTIQGETQYF
CDR3nt: TGCAGTGCTCCGAGGACAATTCAAGGAGAGACCCAGTACTTC

j_gene: TRBJ2-2
d_gene: -
abundance: few
v_gene: TRBV9
CDR3aa: CASSASVNTGELFF
CDR3nt: TGTGCCAGCAGTGCAAGTGTGAACACCGGGGAGCTGTTTTTT

j_gene: TRBJ2-2
d_gene: -
abundance: -
v_gene: TRBV20-1
CDR3aa: CSAPNRKSAGELFF
CDR3nt: TGCAGTGCCCCAAATAGAAAGTCAGCCGGGGAGCTGTTTTTT

j_gene: TRBJ2-3
d_gene: -
abundance: -
v_gene: TRBV12-5
CDR3aa: CASGLTLLGATDTQYF
CDR3nt: TGTGCTAGTGGTCTTACCCTCTTGGGGGCGACAGATACGCAGTATTTT

j_gene: TRBJ1-6
d_gene: -
abundance: -
v_gene: TRBV5-1
CDR3aa: CASSLGFTDSPLHF
CDR3nt: TGCGCCAGCAGCCTGGGTTTCACCGATTCACCCCTCCACTTT

j_gene: TRBJ1-2
d_gene: -
abundance: few
v_gene: TRBV7-2
CDR3aa: CASSLVPRGVYGYTF
CDR3nt: TGTGCCAGCAGCTTAGTACCCAGGGGAGTCTATGGCTACACCTTC

j_gene: TRBJ2-1
d_gene: -
abundance: few
v_gene: TRBV11-1
CDR3aa: CASSPWTVRDEQFF
CDR3nt: TGTGCCAGCAGCCCCTGGACAGTCCGGGATGAGCAGTTCTTC

j_gene: TRBJ2-1
d_gene: TRBD2
abundance: -
v_gene: TRBV12-3/TRBV12-4
CDR3aa: CASSTLAGVKGQFF
CDR3nt: TGTGCCAGCAGTACACTAGCGGGGGTCAAGGGGCAGTTCTTC

j_gene: TRBJ1-5
d_gene: TRBD1
abundance: -
v_gene: TRBV19
CDR3aa: CASSISGAGGIQPQHF
CDR3nt: TGTGCCAGTAGTATATCAGGGGCAGGGGGCATTCAGCCCCAGCATTTT

j_gene: TRBJ2-3
d_gene: -
abundance: -
v_gene: TRBV7-9
CDR3aa: CASSLVTPDTQYF
CDR3nt: TGTGCCAGCAGCTTAGTAACCCCTGATACGCAGTATTTT

j_gene: TRBJ1-1
d_gene: -
abundance: few
v_gene: TRBV5-1
CDR3aa: CASSFQGVGTEAFF
CDR3nt: TGCGCCAGCAGCTTCCAAGGCGTCGGCACTGAAGCTTTCTTT

j_gene: TRBJ2-4
d_gene: TRBD2
abundance: few
v_gene: TRBV7-9
CDR3aa: CASSLGEAGAAKNIQYF
CDR3nt: TGTGCCAGCAGCTTAGGGGAAGCGGGGGCTGCCAAAAACATTCAGTACTTC

j_gene: TRBJ1-2
d_gene: -
abundance: -
v_gene: TRBV3-1
CDR3aa: CASSQEGEYTF
CDR3nt: TGTGCCAGCAGCCAAGAGGGGGAGTACACCTTC

j_gene: TRBJ2-3
d_gene: -
abundance: few
v_gene: TRBV9
CDR3aa: CASSALGDLVGGDTQYF
CDR3nt: TGTGCCAGCAGCGCCCTCGGAGATCTAGTCGGGGGAGATACGCAGTATTTT

j_gene: TRBJ2-1
d_gene: -
abundance: -
v_gene: TRBV4-2
CDR3aa: CASSQVIQGRNEQFF
CDR3nt: TGTGCCAGCAGCCAAGTCATCCAGGGGAGGAATGAGCAGTTCTTC

j_gene: TRBJ1-5
d_gene: TRBD1
abundance: few
v_gene: TRBV15
CDR3aa: CATSPERTGGHQPQHF
CDR3nt: TGTGCCACCAGCCCCGAAAGGACAGGGGGACATCAGCCCCAGCATTTT

j_gene: TRBJ2-5
d_gene: -
abundance: few
v_gene: TRBV9
CDR3aa: CASSVEDSQETQYF
CDR3nt: TGTGCCAGCAGCGTAGAGGACAGCCAAGAGACCCAGTACTTC

j_gene: TRBJ2-5
d_gene: TRBD1
abundance: few
v_gene: TRBV5-1
CDR3aa: CASSWGQGTQETQYF
CDR3nt: TGCGCCAGCAGCTGGGGACAGGGCACCCAAGAGACCCAGTACTTC

j_gene: TRBJ2-5
d_gene: -
abundance: few
v_gene: TRBV11-2
CDR3aa: CASSEARASQYF
CDR3nt: TGTGCCAGCAGCGAGGCCAGGGCGTCCCAGTACTTC

j_gene: TRBJ2-3
d_gene: -
abundance: few
v_gene: TRBV6-2/TRBV6-3
CDR3aa: CASSPGPWGTDTQYF
CDR3nt: TGTGCCAGCAGCCCCGGGCCCTGGGGCACAGATACGCAGTATTTT

j_gene: TRBJ2-7
d_gene: -
abundance: few
v_gene: TRBV18
CDR3aa: CASSPERNEQYF
CDR3nt: TGTGCCAGCTCACCGGAGCGTAACGAGCAGTACTTC

j_gene: TRBJ1-4
d_gene: -
abundance: -
v_gene: TRBV5-4
CDR3aa: CASSRDAKNEKLFF
CDR3nt: TGTGCCAGCAGCCGGGATGCAAAGAATGAAAAACTGTTTTTT

j_gene: TRBJ1-1
d_gene: -
abundance: few
v_gene: TRBV9
CDR3aa: CASSVAGNTEAFF
CDR3nt: TGTGCCAGCAGCGTAGCCGGGAACACTGAAGCTTTCTTT

j_gene: TRBJ2-5
d_gene: TRBD1
abundance: few
v_gene: TRBV10-3
CDR3aa: CAISDATGAQETQYF
CDR3nt: TGTGCCATCAGTGATGCGACAGGGGCTCAAGAGACCCAGTACTTC

j_gene: TRBJ1-4
d_gene: TRBD1
abundance: few
v_gene: TRBV6-5
CDR3aa: CASSYDRATTNEKLFF
CDR3nt: TGTGCCAGCAGTTACGACAGGGCCACGACTAATGAAAAACTGTTTTTT

j_gene: TRBJ1-1
d_gene: -
abundance: -
v_gene: TRBV30
CDR3aa: CAWAYGGNTEAFF
CDR3nt: TGTGCCTGGGCCTACGGGGGAAACACTGAAGCTTTCTTT

j_gene: TRBJ2-7
d_gene: -
abundance: few
v_gene: TRBV10-3
CDR3aa: CAISDTRQQSRYEQYF
CDR3nt: TGTGCCATCAGCGATACCCGACAGCAATCTAGGTACGAGCAGTACTTC

j_gene: TRBJ2-1
d_gene: TRBD2
abundance: -
v_gene: TRBV7-2
CDR3aa: CASSLPGLAGKGSYNEQFF
CDR3nt: TGTGCCAGCAGCTTACCGGGACTAGCGGGTAAAGGGTCCTACAATGAGCAGTTCTTC

j_gene: TRBJ1-2
d_gene: -
abundance: few
v_gene: TRBV29-1
CDR3aa: CSVELYSQGDRNYGYTF
CDR3nt: TGCAGCGTTGAACTTTACTCCCAGGGTGATAGGAACTATGGCTACACCTTC

j_gene: TRBJ2-5
d_gene: -
abundance: few
v_gene: TRBV7-6
CDR3aa: CASSPPPGRTGTQYF
CDR3nt: TGTGCCAGCAGCCCACCTCCGGGACGGACCGGGACCCAGTACTTC

j_gene: TRBJ2-3
d_gene: TRBD2
abundance: -
v_gene: TRBV7-3
CDR3aa: CASSPKAGATDTQYF
CDR3nt: TGTGCCAGCAGCCCCAAAGCGGGGGCAACAGATACGCAGTATTTT

j_gene: TRBJ1-5
d_gene: -
abundance: few
v_gene: TRBV29-1
CDR3aa: CSATIPAWGQPQHF
CDR3nt: TGCAGCGCAACAATCCCGGCGTGGGGTCAGCCCCAGCATTTT

j_gene: TRBJ2-3
d_gene: -
abundance: few
v_gene: TRBV6-5
CDR3aa: CASASRGAGTDTQYF
CDR3nt: TGTGCCAGCGCCTCACGGGGGGCTGGGACAGATACGCAGTATTTT

j_gene: TRBJ1-1
d_gene: -
abundance: -
v_gene: TRBV5-1
CDR3aa: CASSLTSNTEAFF
CDR3nt: TGCGCCAGCAGCTTGACTTCGAACACTGAAGCTTTCTTT

j_gene: TRBJ2-5
d_gene: -
abundance: -
v_gene: TRBV28
CDR3aa: CASRIGRLETQYF
CDR3nt: TGTGCCAGCAGGATTGGTCGGCTGGAGACCCAGTACTTC

j_gene: TRBJ2-5
d_gene: -
abundance: many
v_gene: TRBV6-6
CDR3aa: CASSHQETQYF
CDR3nt: TGTGCCAGCAGCCACCAAGAGACCCAGTACTTC

j_gene: TRBJ2-2
d_gene: -
abundance: -
v_gene: TRBV27
CDR3aa: CASTSGGRLDTGELFF
CDR3nt: TGTGCCAGCACATCGGGGGGCAGACTGGACACCGGGGAGCTGTTTTTT

j_gene: TRBJ1-2
d_gene: -
abundance: -
v_gene: TRBV4-2
CDR3aa: CASSQFKGGGGYTF
CDR3nt: TGTGCCAGCAGCCAGTTTAAGGGCGGCGGCGGCTACACCTTC

j_gene: TRBJ2-1
d_gene: TRBD2
abundance: few
v_gene: TRBV6-5
CDR3aa: CASSYPSGGANEQFF
CDR3nt: TGTGCCAGCAGTTATCCTAGCGGGGGGGCCAATGAGCAGTTCTTC

j_gene: TRBJ2-3
d_gene: TRBD2
abundance: many
v_gene: TRBV20-1
CDR3aa: CSAREGRGEGTDTQYF
CDR3nt: TGCAGTGCTAGAGAGGGGCGGGGGGAAGGAACAGATACGCAGTATTTT

j_gene: TRBJ2-3
d_gene: -
abundance: -
v_gene: TRBV14
CDR3aa: CASSQEWDGPETDTQYF
CDR3nt: TGTGCCAGCAGCCAAGAATGGGACGGTCCCGAGACGGATACGCAGTATTTT

j_gene: TRBJ2-2
d_gene: -
abundance: few
v_gene: TRBV4-1
CDR3aa: CASSQDKLGAPVYAGELFF
CDR3nt: TGCGCCAGCAGCCAAGATAAACTAGGGGCCCCGGTATACGCCGGGGAGCTGTTTTTT

j_gene: TRBJ1-5
d_gene: -
abundance: -
v_gene: TRBV6-5
CDR3aa: CASSRGDSRDQPQHF
CDR3nt: TGTGCCAGCAGTCGTGGGGACTCTAGGGATCAGCCCCAGCATTTT

j_gene: TRBJ1-1
d_gene: TRBD1
abundance: -
v_gene: TRBV20-1
CDR3aa: CSARASGGDTEAFF
CDR3nt: TGCAGTGCTAGAGCATCAGGGGGCGACACTGAAGCTTTCTTT

j_gene: TRBJ2-6
d_gene: -
abundance: -
v_gene: TRBV6-2/TRBV6-3
CDR3aa: CASSYGRRGSGANVLTF
CDR3nt: TGTGCCAGCAGTTATGGAAGACGCGGCTCTGGGGCCAACGTCCTGACTTTC

j_gene: TRBJ2-3
d_gene: TRBD2
abundance: few
v_gene: TRBV20-1
CDR3aa: CSARGSSGATDTQYF
CDR3nt: TGCAGTGCTAGAGGGTCTAGCGGGGCCACAGATACGCAGTATTTT

j_gene: TRBJ1-5
d_gene: TRBD1
abundance: -
v_gene: TRBV3-1
CDR3aa: CASSQAGQGAGRQPQHF
CDR3nt: TGTGCCAGCAGCCAAGCAGGACAGGGGGCAGGTCGTCAGCCCCAGCATTTT